This T cell receptor (beta chain) originates from a study of T cells in Graves' hyperthyroidism and ophthalmopathy. Study as a whole: Peripheral blood sampling occurred at initial diagnosis, before any treatment.

The source material, RNA transcripts, was used to amplify TCR beta CDR3 regions. Initially, a first-round RT-PCR of the TCR CDR3 employed the HTBI primer set. TCRdb reprocessed the multiplex PCR reads via MiXCR and lists one record per CDR3 protein. The table has roughly 300,000 distinct CDR3 sequences, roughly 18% seen once. This sequence originates from a woman in her forties or fifties with Graves' hyperthyroidism. Specimen: blood.

CDR3 bases: TGTGCCTGGAGTCTACAGGGAAGTCAGCCCCAGCATTTT. Translation: CAWSLQGSQPQHF. The J gene is TRBJ1-5, the V gene TRBV30; D might be TRBD1 (6 bases). The germline V and J ends were trimmed by 2 bases and 6 bases, with 11 bases remaining between them. Germline V gene lookup returns CDR1 GTSNPN and CDR2 SVGIG (reference sequence). CDR3 length: 13 residues.